This T cell receptor (beta chain) was recorded in a study of T cells expressing NK-cell markers. Study background: Researchers got TCR beta repertoires out of sorted CD3+CD56+NKG2C+, CD3+CD56+NKG2C- and CD3+CD56-NKG2C+ T cells. In the group of eight sequenced donors, seven were HCMV-seropositive and one was seronegative. General study points: HCMV specificity of the expanded NKG2C+ T cell clones was not established.

CDR3 length: 17 amino acids. CDR1 is MGHRA, CDR2 YSYEKL, per germline. On this clonotype: What it binds is unknown.

From its re-call of the 5' RACE reads, TCRdb lists each CDR3 protein once, without DNA. This table lists roughly 150,000 distinct CDR3 sequences. The chain links TRBV4-1 to TRBJ1-5. This clonotype was sampled from a woman between 18 and 69 years old in good health. The sequencing sample was made of blood T cells: a sorted CD56 or NKG2C T cell subset, CD4+ or CD8+ T cells, or bulk PBMC T cells (not recorded which). The CDR3 loop is CASSQVDLGFSNQPQHF.